This TCR beta chain comes out of a study of control samples from healthy donors and cancer patients. Some clones are missing from TCRdb's copy, which holds only in-frame ones; the method was immunoSEQ multiplex PCR. The repertoire has approximately 150,000 clones, about 91% of them found once; the top ten carry approximately 3.4%. Germline assignment: CDR1 SGHRS and CDR2 YFSETQ. The V end was cut by 2 bases, the J end by 1 base, with 11 bases between. The CDR3 covers 15 residues. V is TRBV5-1 and J is TRBJ2-3, with unresolved D. This clonotype was obtained from a man aged 25 to 40 in good health. What was sequenced was blood. This CDR3 reads CASSFGTTGTDTQYF. The CDR3 DNA reads as TGCGCCAGCAGCTTTGGCACTACCGGCACAGATACGCAGTATTTT.